Sequencing of this T cell receptor beta chain was carried out in a study of T-cell reconstitution after alpha-beta-depleted transplantation in children. This clonotype was counted many times. Its antigen remains unidentified. CDR3 length equals 11 residues. Trimming removed 3 bases from V and 10 bases from J, with 9 bases in between. CDR1 MDHEN and CDR2 SYDVKM come from the germline V gene. The library targeted TCRbeta and was prepared with unique molecular identifiers. TCRdb used MiXCR to reprocess the PCR reads, holding one entry per CDR3 protein. The sample yields about 460,000 distinct CDR3 sequences, over 9.5% seen once. General study results and limits: Surviving recipient T cells and thymic progenitors produced the high day-60 TCRbeta diversity seen in some patients. About two months after transplant, alpha-beta T cells reportedly came from several hundred expanded graft clones.

This specimen was PBMCs, taken before TCRalphabeta/CD19-depleted stem cell transplant. The clonotype was recovered from a child aged 2 to 9 with inherited bone marrow failure, due to receive a stem cell transplant. J is TRBJ1-1 and V is TRBV28; D uncertain. The CDR3 bases are TGTGCCAGCAGTTTCGGTGTAGGAGCTTTCTTT. It is translated as CASSFGVGAFF.